This T cell receptor beta chain stems from a study of shared clonotypes between healthy human individuals (dated by TCRdb to the early 2020s). About the full investigation: A couple of women and three men aged 18 to 49 years were included in the cohort. To estimate repertoire size and how much clonotype sharing occurs between individuals, the study deeply sequenced the blood TCR repertoires of five healthy adults. To increase sequencing depth and limit assay-specific biases, different laboratories used diverse techniques to prepare libraries and sequence TCR repertoires. Leukapheresis yielded between about 0.9 and 9.5 billion PBMCs per donor. For each donor, CD4 naive and CD4 memory were each run on three plates, CD8 naive on two plates, and CD8 memory on one plate. Study-level results and caveats: Because the study included only a small number of donors, the genetic and exposure-history diversity represented was limited. Sampling was limited to blood, and TCR repertoires in tissue likely differ from TCR repertoires in blood. Higher generation probabilities were observed for clonotypes shared by all four sorted-subset donors than for non-shared clonotypes. Naive subsets generally had larger estimated clonotype richness than memory subsets. Incomplete sequencing was indicated by rarefaction of sorted-subset datasets, despite the large sequencing depth. Sharing across several donors was observed for approximately 4.6% of naive CD4, over 3% of naive CD8, over 2% of memory CD4, and roughly 0.4% of memory CD8 clonotypes. Based on pairwise subsampling, the degree of clonotype sharing among donors was expected to be affected by sequencing depth.

The germline V gene (reference sequence) provides CDR1 SEHNR and CDR2 FQNEAQ. From its cysteine to its phenylalanine, the CDR3 spans 14 amino acids. The DNA shown is the 42-base CDR3, in frame from base 1. V sheds 4 bases and J sheds 0 bases, leaving 8 bases between their ends. The donors were healthy, HIV-negative adults with no recently reported acute infections or vaccinations. All donors were Caucasian adults living in Nashville, Tennessee, USA. CD8 memory samples consisted of magnetically selected CD45RO+ cells combined with CCR7-negative CD45RA+ effector memory (TemRA) cells. Blood was collected by leukapheresis, and PBMCs were isolated by Ficoll-Histopaque density gradient centrifugation and then cryopreserved in liquid nitrogen vapor phase. Analytical flow cytometry was used to check the purity and quantity of every magnetically sorted T cell population. Genomic DNA was isolated from every sorted fraction and measured by UV absorbance on a Nanodrop 2000c.

With respect to this clone: It has no known antigen specificity. Base qualities are not recorded, but no much larger clone differs from it by a single base.

TCR CDR3 regions were amplified from genomic DNA by multiplex PCR using the deep immunoSEQ assay. For each cell subset, the extracted genomic DNA was distributed evenly across all wells of several immunoSEQ 96-well plates, and each plate served as one replicate. For sorted subsets, each replicate PCR was loaded with about 0.2 ug genomic DNA, equivalent to about 33,000 T cell genomes. Purified libraries were measured with a Qubit 3.0 fluorometer, size-checked on a Bioanalyzer 2100, and measured again with the KAPA Library Quantification kit. Every immunoSEQ 96-well plate was sequenced on a separate single-read 150-cycle Illumina NextSeq 550 flow cell. The study's own analysis went as follows. The immunoSEQ output contained only junctional sequences without quality scores, so filtering could not match that applied to full-length reads. To assign V/J genes and CDR3, sequences were annotated against IMGT germline references using PyIR, a Python wrapper for IgBLAST v1.9. Reads were removed for weak V/J assignments (E-value above 1e-6), missing CDR3, stop codons, out-of-frame junctions, or ambiguous translated residues. V3J clonotypes were defined as sequences sharing the same inferred V gene, J gene, and CDR3 amino acid sequence. Percentage overlap between repertoires was calculated by dividing the number of shared unique clonotypes by the size of the smaller repertoire. Three approaches were used to assess repertoire richness: RTK rarefaction, the Chao1 estimator, and Recon v2.1 estimates of unobserved clonotypes. OLGA was used to compute generation probabilities for all TCRbeta clonotypes that the gDNA method yielded from a handful of donors. The clones in this table, taken by TCRdb from immuneACCESS, are in-frame only. Not every clone is retained; where verified, under half of the shortfall comes from an unresolved V gene, and the cause of the rest is unknown. V and J calls and clone size are those listed in that table; D and trimming were worked out from the DNA. The sample table contains around 690,000 clones; only one count was recorded for 90% of them. The ten largest make up 34% of the sample.

This sequence originates from a young man in good health. Some clones in this sample may be carry-over from other donors' samples. The sample comprised memory CD8+ T cells from PBMCs. The meaning of the sample's cell subset or site label: CD45RO+ cells pooled with CCR7-negative TemRA cells. The chain uses TRBV7-9 and TRBJ2-3; a confident D gene designation cannot be given. At the DNA level, the sequence is TGTGCCAGCAGCTCGAGAGCTAGCACAGATACGCAGTATTTT. Its translation reads: CASSSRASTDTQYF.